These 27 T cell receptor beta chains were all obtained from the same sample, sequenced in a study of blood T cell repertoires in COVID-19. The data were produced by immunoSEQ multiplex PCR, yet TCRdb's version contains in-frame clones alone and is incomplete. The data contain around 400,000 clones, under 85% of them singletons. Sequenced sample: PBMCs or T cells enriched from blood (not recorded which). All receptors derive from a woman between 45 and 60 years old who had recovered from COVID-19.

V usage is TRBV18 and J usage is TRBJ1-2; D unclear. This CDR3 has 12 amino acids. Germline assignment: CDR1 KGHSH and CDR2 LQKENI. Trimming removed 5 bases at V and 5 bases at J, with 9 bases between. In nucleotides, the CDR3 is TGTGCCAGCTCATCTGACACATATGGCTACACCTTC. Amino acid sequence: CASSSDTYGYTF.

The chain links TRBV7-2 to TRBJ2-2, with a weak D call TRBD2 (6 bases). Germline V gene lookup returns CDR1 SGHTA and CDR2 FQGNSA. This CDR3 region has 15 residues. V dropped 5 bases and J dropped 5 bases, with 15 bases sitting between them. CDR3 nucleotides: TGTGCCAGCAGCCTTCGGGAGAAGGTAACCGGGGAGCTGTTTTTT. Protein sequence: CASSLREKVTGELFF.

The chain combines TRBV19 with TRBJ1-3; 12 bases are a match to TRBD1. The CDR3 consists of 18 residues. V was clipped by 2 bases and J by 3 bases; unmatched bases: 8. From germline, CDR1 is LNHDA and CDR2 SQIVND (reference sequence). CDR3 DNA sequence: TGTGCCAGTAGTATACGAGGGACAGGGGGCAAATTTGGAAACACCATATATTTT. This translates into CASSIRGTGGKFGNTIYF.

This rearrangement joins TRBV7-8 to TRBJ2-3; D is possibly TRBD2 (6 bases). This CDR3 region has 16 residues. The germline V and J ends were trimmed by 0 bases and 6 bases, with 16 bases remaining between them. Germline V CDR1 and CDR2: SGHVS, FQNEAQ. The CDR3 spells CASSLAIGELADTQYF. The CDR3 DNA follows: TGTGCCAGCAGCTTAGCCATCGGGGAGCTAGCGGATACGCAGTATTTT. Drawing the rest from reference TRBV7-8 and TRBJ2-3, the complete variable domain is GAGVSQSPRYKVAKRGQDVALRCDPISGHVSLFWYQQALGQGPEFLTYFQNEAQLDKSGLPSDRFFAERPEGSVSTLKIQRTQQEDSAVYLCASSLAIGELADTQYFGPGTRLTVL.

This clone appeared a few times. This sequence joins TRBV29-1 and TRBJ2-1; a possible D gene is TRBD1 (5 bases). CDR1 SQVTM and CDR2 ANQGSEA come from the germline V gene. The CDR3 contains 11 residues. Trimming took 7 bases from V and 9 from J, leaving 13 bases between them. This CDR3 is CSAKQVGEQFF. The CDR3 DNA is TGCAGCGCTAAACAGGTGGGTGAGCAGTTCTTC.

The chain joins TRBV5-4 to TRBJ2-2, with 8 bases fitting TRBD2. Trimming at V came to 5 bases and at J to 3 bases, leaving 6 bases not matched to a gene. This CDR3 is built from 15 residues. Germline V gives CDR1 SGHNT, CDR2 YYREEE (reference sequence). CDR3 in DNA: TGTGCCAGCAGTCGGGGACTAGGTGACACCGGGGAGCTGTTTTTT. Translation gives CASSRGLGDTGELFF.

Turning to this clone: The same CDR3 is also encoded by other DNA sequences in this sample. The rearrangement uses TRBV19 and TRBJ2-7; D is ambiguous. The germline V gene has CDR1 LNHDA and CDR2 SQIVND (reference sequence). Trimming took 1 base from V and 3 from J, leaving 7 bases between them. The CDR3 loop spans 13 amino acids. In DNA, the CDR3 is TGTGCCAGTAGTATAGTTTCAGGCTACGAGCAGTACTTC. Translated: CASSIVSGYEQYF.

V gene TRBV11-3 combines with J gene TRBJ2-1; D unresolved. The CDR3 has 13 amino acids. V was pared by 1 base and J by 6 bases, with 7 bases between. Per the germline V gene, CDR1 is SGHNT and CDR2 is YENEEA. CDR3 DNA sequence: TGTGCCAGCAGCTTAGGAGTGCCCAATGAGCAGTTCTTC. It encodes CASSLGVPNEQFF.

This CDR3 is CATSGNDRVGTGELFF. The DNA of the CDR3 is TGTGCCACCAGTGGCAACGACAGGGTCGGGACCGGGGAGCTGTTTTTT. The chain links TRBV24-1 to TRBJ2-2; TRBD1 aligns across 7 bases. The CDR3 is made up of 16 amino acids. Trimming took 5 bases from V and 5 from J; bases not matched to a gene: 10. Germline V gives CDR1 KGHDR, CDR2 SFDVKD.

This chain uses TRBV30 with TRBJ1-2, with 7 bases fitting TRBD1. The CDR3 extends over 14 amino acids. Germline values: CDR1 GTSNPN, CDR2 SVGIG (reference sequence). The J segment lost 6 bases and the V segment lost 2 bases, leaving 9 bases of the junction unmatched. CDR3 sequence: CAWSRSLQGDGYTF. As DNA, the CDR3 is TGTGCCTGGAGTCGGAGTCTTCAGGGGGATGGCTACACCTTC.

CDR3 coding DNA: TGTGCCAGCAGCTCCGCGGGGGGTTTAGGCACTGAAGCTTTCTTT. This gives the protein CASSSAGGLGTEAFF. The rearrangement joins TRBV7-9 to TRBJ1-1, with TRBD1 as a possible D gene (5 bases). This CDR3 comprises 15 residues. Trimming took 4 bases from V and 4 from J, leaving 16 bases between them. Germline CDR1 is SEHNR and CDR2 is FQNEAQ (reference sequence).

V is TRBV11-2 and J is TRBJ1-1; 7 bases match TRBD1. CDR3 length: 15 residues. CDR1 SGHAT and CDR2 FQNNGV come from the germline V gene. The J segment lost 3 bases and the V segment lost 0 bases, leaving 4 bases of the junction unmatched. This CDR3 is CASSLETGPYTEAFF. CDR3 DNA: TGTGCCAGCAGCTTAGAGACAGGGCCATACACTGAAGCTTTCTTT.

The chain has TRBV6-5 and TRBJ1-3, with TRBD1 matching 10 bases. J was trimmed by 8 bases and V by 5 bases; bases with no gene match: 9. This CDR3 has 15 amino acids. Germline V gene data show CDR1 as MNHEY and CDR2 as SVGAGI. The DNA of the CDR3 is TGTGCCAGCAGTACGAGGACAGGGGGGTTAGACACCATATATTTT. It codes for CASSTRTGGLDTIYF.

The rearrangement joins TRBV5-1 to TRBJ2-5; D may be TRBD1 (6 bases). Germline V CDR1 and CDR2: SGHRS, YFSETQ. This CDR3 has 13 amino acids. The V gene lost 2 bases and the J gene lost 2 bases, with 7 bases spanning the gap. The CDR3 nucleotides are TGCGCCAGCAGCTTACAGGGTCAAGAGACCCAGTACTTC. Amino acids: CASSLQGQETQYF.

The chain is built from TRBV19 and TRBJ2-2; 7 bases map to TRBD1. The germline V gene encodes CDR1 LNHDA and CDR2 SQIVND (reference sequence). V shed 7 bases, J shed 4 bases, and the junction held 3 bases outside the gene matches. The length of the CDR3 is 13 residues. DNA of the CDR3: TGTGCCAGTAAATCAGGGGGCACCGGGGAGCTGTTTTTT. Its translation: CASKSGGTGELFF. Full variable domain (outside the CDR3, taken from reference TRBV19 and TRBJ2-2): DGGITQSPKYLFRKEGQNVTLSCEQNLNHDAMYWYRQDPGQGLRLIYYSQIVNDFQKGDIAEGYSVSREKKESFPLTVTSAQKNPTAFYLCASKSGGTGELFFGEGSRLTVL.

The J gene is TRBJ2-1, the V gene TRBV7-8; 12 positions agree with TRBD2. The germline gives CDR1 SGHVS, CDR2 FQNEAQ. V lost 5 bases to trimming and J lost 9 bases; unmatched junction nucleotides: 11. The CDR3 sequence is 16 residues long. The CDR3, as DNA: TGTGCCAGCAGCCACCGCAGGACTAGCGGGAAGGTTGAGCAGTTCTTC. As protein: CASSHRRTSGKVEQFF.

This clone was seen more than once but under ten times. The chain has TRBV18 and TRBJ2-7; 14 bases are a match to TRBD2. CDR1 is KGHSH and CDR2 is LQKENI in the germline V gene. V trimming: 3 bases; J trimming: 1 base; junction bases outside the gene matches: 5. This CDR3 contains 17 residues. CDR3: CASSPAGLAGDSYEQYF. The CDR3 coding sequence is TGTGCCAGCTCACCGGCGGGACTAGCGGGGGATTCCTACGAGCAGTACTTC.

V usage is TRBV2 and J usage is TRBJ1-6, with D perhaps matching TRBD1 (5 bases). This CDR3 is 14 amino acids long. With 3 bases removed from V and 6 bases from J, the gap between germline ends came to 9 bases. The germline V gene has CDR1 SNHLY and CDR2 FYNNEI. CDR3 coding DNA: TGTGCCAGCAGTGAGGGGGGGGGTAATTCACCCCTCCACTTT. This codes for CASSEGGGNSPLHF.

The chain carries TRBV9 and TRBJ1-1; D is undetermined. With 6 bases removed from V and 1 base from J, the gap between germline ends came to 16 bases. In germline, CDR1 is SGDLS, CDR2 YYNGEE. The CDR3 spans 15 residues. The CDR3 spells CASKSAGVENTEAFF. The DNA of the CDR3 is TGTGCCAGCAAGTCGGCGGGAGTCGAGAACACTGAAGCTTTCTTT.

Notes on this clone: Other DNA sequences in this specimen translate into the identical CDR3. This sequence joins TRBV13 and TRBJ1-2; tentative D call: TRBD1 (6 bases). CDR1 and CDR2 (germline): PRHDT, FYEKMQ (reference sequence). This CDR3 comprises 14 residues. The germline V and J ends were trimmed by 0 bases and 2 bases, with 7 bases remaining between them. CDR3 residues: CASSLGTGNYGYTF. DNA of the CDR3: TGTGCCAGCAGCTTAGGAACAGGGAACTATGGCTACACCTTC.

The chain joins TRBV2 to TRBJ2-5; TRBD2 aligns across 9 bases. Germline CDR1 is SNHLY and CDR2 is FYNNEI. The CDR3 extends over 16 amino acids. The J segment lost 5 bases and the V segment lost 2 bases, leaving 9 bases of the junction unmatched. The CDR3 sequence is CASSEIRGGALETQYF. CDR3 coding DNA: TGTGCCAGCAGTGAAATCCGCGGGGGGGCTTTGGAGACCCAGTACTTC.

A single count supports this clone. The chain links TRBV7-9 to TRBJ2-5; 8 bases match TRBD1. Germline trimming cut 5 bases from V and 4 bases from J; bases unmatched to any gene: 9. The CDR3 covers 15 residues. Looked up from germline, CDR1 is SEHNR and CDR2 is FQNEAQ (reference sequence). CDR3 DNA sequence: TGTGCCAGCAGCACATCCGACAGGGGAGGAGAGACCCAGTACTTC. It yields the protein CASSTSDRGGETQYF.

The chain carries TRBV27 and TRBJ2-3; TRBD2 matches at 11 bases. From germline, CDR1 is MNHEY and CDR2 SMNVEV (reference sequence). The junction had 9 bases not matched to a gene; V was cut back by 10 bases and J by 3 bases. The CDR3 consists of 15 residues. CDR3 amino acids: CATLAGGLGTDTQYF. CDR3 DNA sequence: TGTGCCACATTAGCGGGGGGGCTGGGAACAGATACGCAGTATTTT.

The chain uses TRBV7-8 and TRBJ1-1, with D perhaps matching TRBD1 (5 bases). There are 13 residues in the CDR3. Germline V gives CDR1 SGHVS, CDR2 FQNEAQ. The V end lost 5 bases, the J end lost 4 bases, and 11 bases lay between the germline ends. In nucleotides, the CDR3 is TGTGCCAGCAGCCCCCCGGGGGGCACTGAAGCTTTCTTT. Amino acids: CASSPPGGTEAFF. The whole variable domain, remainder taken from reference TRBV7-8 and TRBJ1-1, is GAGVSQSPRYKVAKRGQDVALRCDPISGHVSLFWYQQALGQGPEFLTYFQNEAQLDKSGLPSDRFFAERPEGSVSTLKIQRTQQEDSAVYLCASSPPGGTEAFFGQGTRLTVV.

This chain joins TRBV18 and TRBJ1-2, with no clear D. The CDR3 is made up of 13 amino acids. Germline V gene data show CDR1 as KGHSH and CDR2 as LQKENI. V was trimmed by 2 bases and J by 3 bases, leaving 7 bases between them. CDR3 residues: CASSPREDYGYTF. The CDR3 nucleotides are TGTGCCAGCTCACCAAGGGAGGACTATGGCTACACCTTC.

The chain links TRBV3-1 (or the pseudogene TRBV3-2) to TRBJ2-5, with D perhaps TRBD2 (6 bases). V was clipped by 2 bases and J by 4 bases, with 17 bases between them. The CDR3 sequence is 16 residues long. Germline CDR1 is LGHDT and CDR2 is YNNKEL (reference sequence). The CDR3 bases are TGTGCCAGCAGCCAACAGAGGACGTGGGAGGCAGAGACCCAGTACTTC. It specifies CASSQQRTWEAETQYF.

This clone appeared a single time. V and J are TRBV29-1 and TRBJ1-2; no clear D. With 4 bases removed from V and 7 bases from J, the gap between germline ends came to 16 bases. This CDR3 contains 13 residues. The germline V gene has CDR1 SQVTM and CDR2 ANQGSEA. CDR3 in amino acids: CSVANLASAGYTF. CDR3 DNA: TGCAGCGTTGCTAATCTAGCCTCGGCTGGCTACACCTTC.